This TCR beta chain came from a study of T-cell memory formation after mild COVID-19. On the study more broadly: There were largely donor-specific TCR clusters. The study, taken as a whole, reports: Detection of some responders pre-infection suggested pre-existing cross-reactive memory T cells participated. Clones contracting across day 15 to 85 had a balanced CD4/CD8 profile; later expanding clones leaned CD4+. The CD4+ clones that contracted clustered mainly within CM and EM, and the CD8+ clones concentrated in EMRA.

CDR1 is MNHEY, CDR2 SMNVEV, per germline (reference sequence). J gave up 5 bases and V 4 bases, and 9 bases lay outside the gene matches. The CDR3 contains 15 residues. MiXCR, run by TCRdb on the 5' RACE reads, gives a single entry per CDR3 protein. The sample holds 470,000 or so distinct CDR3 sequences, 20% seen once. Details on this clonotype: Its antigen is unknown.

The genes are TRBV27 and TRBJ2-7; 9 bases line up with TRBD1. The clonotype originates from an adult woman who had mild COVID-19 (a few samples of this study predate the infection). Cell type and time point are not known. Specimen: PBMCs or a T cell subset sorted from them (not recorded which). For the CDR3, the DNA is TGTGCCAGCAGTTCCCCCGGGACAGGGAAGGACGAGCAGTACTTC. It specifies CASSSPGTGKDEQYF.